Listed below are T cell receptor beta chains from one sample, sequenced in a study of blood T cell repertoires in COVID-19. Clones were read by immunoSEQ multiplex PCR, and TCRdb kept only the in-frame ones, dropping some. In the table there are approximately 250,000 clones, around 84% of which are singletons. The sequenced sample consisted of peripheral blood. These receptors came from a woman aged 60-75 years with COVID-19, enrolled during active disease. Each CDR3 is given with its conserved first and last residue. The D gene is left open where the match is weak. The size entry is marked missing in some rows and otherwise reads once, few, many or a size class.

size	D	J	V	DNA	CDR3
NA	NA	TRBJ2-1	TRBV3-1/TRBV3-2	TGTGCCAGCAGCCCTTATCGGGGGATCTACAATGAGCAGTTCTTC	CASSPYRGIYNEQFF
NA	TRBD2	TRBJ2-1	TRBV20-1	TGCAGTGCTAGTGCATCACTAGCGGGGGGTCCCACCTACAATGAGCAGTTCTTC	CSASASLAGGPTYNEQFF
NA	NA	TRBJ1-3	TRBV19	TGTGCCAGTAGCCTAGGGGGACCTGGAAACACCATATATTTT	CASSLGGPGNTIYF
NA	NA	TRBJ2-1	TRBV7-9	TGTGCCAGCAGCCCCGGGACTTTCTACAATGAGCAGTTCTTC	CASSPGTFYNEQFF
NA	NA	TRBJ2-3	TRBV7-8	TGTGCCAGCAGTCTTCTAGCGCAAGAGATCCCCTATAGTACGCAGTATTTT	CASSLLAQEIPYSTQYF
NA	TRBD1	TRBJ2-5	TRBV11-1	TGTGCCAGCAGCTCCCGGGACAGCCAAGAGACCCAGTACTTC	CASSSRDSQETQYF
NA	TRBD2	TRBJ2-5	TRBV7-7	TGTGCCAGCAGCTTAGTAGCGGGTGGGGCAGAGACCCAGTACTTC	CASSLVAGGAETQYF
NA	NA	TRBJ2-3	TRBV5-5	TGTGCCAGCAGCCCACCGGAGGGTTTGGGTACGCAGTATTTT	CASSPPEGLGTQYF
once	NA	TRBJ1-3	TRBV28	TGTGCCAGCAGTTCTCTTGACCCGGGGGCTGGAAACACCATATATTTT	CASSSLDPGAGNTIYF
NA	TRBD1	TRBJ2-5	TRBV6-5	TGTGCCAGCAGCCAAGGACAGGGGGGGCAAGAGACCCAGTACTTC	CASSQGQGGQETQYF
NA	NA	TRBJ1-1	TRBV19	TGTGCCAGTAGTACCGGACAGAGGGGCACTGAAGCTTTCTTT	CASSTGQRGTEAFF
NA	NA	TRBJ2-5	TRBV4-2	TGTGCCAGCAGCCAAACCGCGGGGGGGACAGGGGAGGCGGAGACCCAGTACTTC	CASSQTAGGTGEAETQYF
NA	NA	TRBJ2-7	TRBV12-3/TRBV12-4	TGTGCCAGTAGCGGAAACTCCTACGAGCAGTACTTC	CASSGNSYEQYF
NA	NA	TRBJ1-2	TRBV6-2/TRBV6-3	TGTGCCAGCAGTTACCAGGGGCACTTTGGCTACACCTTC	CASSYQGHFGYTF
NA	NA	TRBJ1-1	TRBV4-3	TGCGCCAGCAGCCAAGACCCCCCCAGGAACACTGAAGCTTTCTTT	CASSQDPPRNTEAFF
NA	TRBD2	TRBJ2-2	TRBV6-5	TGTGCCAGCAGACCGGGACTAGCGGGCCTCGGGGAGCTGTTTTTT	CASRPGLAGLGELFF
NA	NA	TRBJ2-1	TRBV28	TGTGCCAGCAGTTGGGCGGGGTTGCGGGAAAGCTCCTACAATGAGCAGTTCTTC	CASSWAGLRESSYNEQFF
NA	NA	TRBJ1-4	TRBV7-2	TGTGCCAGCAGCTGGACAGTCCGTGGGGAAAAACTGTTTTTT	CASSWTVRGEKLFF
NA	NA	TRBJ2-1	TRBV15	TGTGCCACCAGCGCCCATGAGGGTGAGCAGTTCTTC	CATSAHEGEQFF
NA	TRBD1	TRBJ1-5	TRBV5-1	TGCGCCAGCAGCACGGGTGTCGGACAGGGGGAGCCCCAGCATTTT	CASSTGVGQGEPQHF
NA	NA	TRBJ1-5	TRBV5-1	TGCGCCAGCAGCCCGTCGGGGGATAGCAATCAGCCCCAGCATTTT	CASSPSGDSNQPQHF
NA	NA	TRBJ2-1	TRBV5-8	TGTGCCAGCAGCTTGCGGGAGTACAATGAGCAGTTCTTC	CASSLREYNEQFF
NA	TRBD1	TRBJ1-1	TRBV7-3	TGTGCCAGCAGCTTAGGGGGACAGGGGGCAGGGACTGAAGCTTTCTTT	CASSLGGQGAGTEAFF
NA	TRBD2	TRBJ2-2	TRBV5-1	TGCGCCAGCAGCTTCCGGGGGGACGGCGGGGAGCTGTTTTTT	CASSFRGDGGELFF
once	NA	TRBJ2-3	TRBV5-1	TGCGCCAGCACCCTATCTATCCCGGCGGTAGATACGCAGTATTTT	CASTLSIPAVDTQYF
NA	TRBD1	TRBJ2-3	TRBV6-5	TGTGCCAGCAGGTCCTGGGACAGGGGAACAGATACGCAGTATTTT	CASRSWDRGTDTQYF
NA	TRBD2	TRBJ2-2	TRBV7-3	TGTGCCAGCAGCTTATTCGGGACTAGCGCCGGGGAGCTGTTTTTT	CASSLFGTSAGELFF
NA	NA	TRBJ1-5	TRBV19	TGTGCCAGTAGTATAGGGGGGCGGTTTAATCAGCCCCAGCATTTT	CASSIGGRFNQPQHF
NA	NA	TRBJ1-4	TRBV7-8	TGTGCCAGCAGCGACAGGAGCGAAAAACTGTTTTTT	CASSDRSEKLFF
NA	TRBD2	TRBJ2-3	TRBV15	TGTGCCACCAGCAGAGGCCTCCGGGGTAGCGGGAGTCCAGATACGCAGTATTTT	CATSRGLRGSGSPDTQYF
NA	NA	TRBJ1-3	TRBV11-2	TGTGCCAGCAGCTTACTCGGGGGAAACACCATATATTTT	CASSLLGGNTIYF
NA	NA	TRBJ1-2	TRBV5-4	TGTGCCAGCAGCCACAGGGTCGGTTTTGTCTACACCTTC	CASSHRVGFVYTF
NA	NA	TRBJ1-1	TRBV5-1	TGCGCCAGCAGCCTGCCCGAGGGCGGCCTGAACACTGAAGCTTTCTTT	CASSLPEGGLNTEAFF
NA	NA	TRBJ2-1	TRBV7-2	TGTGCCAGCAGCTTAGCCCTCTTTGAGCAGTTCTTC	CASSLALFEQFF
few	NA	TRBJ2-7	TRBV10-3	TGTGCCATCAGTTTTGACAGGAACTACGAGCAGTACTTC	CAISFDRNYEQYF
NA	TRBD1	TRBJ2-7	TRBV28	TGTGCCAGCAGTTCCGGGACAGGAAACTACGAGCAGTACTTC	CASSSGTGNYEQYF
NA	NA	TRBJ1-4	TRBV19	TGTGCCAGTAGTATTCGGAGGGCAACTAATGAAAAACTGTTTTTT	CASSIRRATNEKLFF
NA	TRBD1	TRBJ1-6	TRBV29-1	TGCAGCGTGGGACAGGGTCCCCTGGCACCCCTCCACTTT	CSVGQGPLAPLHF
NA	NA	TRBJ2-7	TRBV27	TGTGCCAGCAGTTTATACCAGGGGACCTACGAGCAGTACTTC	CASSLYQGTYEQYF
NA	NA	TRBJ1-1	TRBV2	TGTGCCATCCGAGTGAGGGTGAACACTGAAGCTTTCTTT	CAIRVRVNTEAFF
NA	TRBD1	TRBJ2-3	TRBV29-1	TGCAGCGTGGCATCCGGGACAGGCCCGGACTACCGCACAGATACGCAGTATTTT	CSVASGTGPDYRTDTQYF